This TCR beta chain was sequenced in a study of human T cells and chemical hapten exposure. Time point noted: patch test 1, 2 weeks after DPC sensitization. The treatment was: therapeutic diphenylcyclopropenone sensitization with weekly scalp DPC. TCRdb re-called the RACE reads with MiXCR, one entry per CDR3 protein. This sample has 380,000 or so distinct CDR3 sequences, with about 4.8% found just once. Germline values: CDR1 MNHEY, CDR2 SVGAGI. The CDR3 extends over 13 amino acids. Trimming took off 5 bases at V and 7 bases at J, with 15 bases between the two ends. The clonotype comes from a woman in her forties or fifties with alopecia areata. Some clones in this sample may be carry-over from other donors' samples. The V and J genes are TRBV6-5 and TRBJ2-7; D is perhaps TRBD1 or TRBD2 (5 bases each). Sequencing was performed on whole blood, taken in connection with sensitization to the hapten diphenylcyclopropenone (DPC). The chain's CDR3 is CASSRTPGGEQYF. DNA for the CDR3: TGTGCCAGCAGTCGGACACCGGGCGGGGAGCAGTACTTC.